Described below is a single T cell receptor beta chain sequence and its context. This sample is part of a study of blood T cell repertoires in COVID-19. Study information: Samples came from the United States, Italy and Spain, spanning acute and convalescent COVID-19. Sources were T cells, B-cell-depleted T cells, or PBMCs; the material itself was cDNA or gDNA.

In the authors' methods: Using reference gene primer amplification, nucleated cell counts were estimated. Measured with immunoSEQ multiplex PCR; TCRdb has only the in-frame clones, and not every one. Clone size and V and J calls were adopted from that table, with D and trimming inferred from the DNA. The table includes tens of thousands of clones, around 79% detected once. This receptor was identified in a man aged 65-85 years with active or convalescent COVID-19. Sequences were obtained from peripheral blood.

In DNA form, the CDR3 reads TGCAGCGGAACAGGACAGGGAGATGGCTACACCTTC. Translation gives CSGTGQGDGYTF. The chain carries TRBV29-1 and TRBJ1-2; 8 bases fit TRBD1. Germline-derived CDR1 and CDR2 are SQVTM and ANQGSEA. The junction had 7 bases not matched to a gene; V was cut back by 7 bases and J by 6 bases. The CDR3 is 12 amino acids.